These 13 T cell receptor beta chains were sequenced from one sample in a study of T cell responses to AZD1222 COVID-19 vaccine (dated by TCRdb to the early 2020s). This specimen's time point label, interpreted: about 28 days (+/-7) after the second vaccine dose. Library preparation was by the immunoSEQ multiplex PCR assay. The immuneACCESS repertoire file appears here via TCRdb, limited to in-frame rearrangements. These files lack a portion of the clones; in checked studies, under half of the deficit traces to unresolved V genes, and the cause of the others is not known. The sample profile shows 140,000 or so clones; around 84% of them were found once. Approximately 5% of the sample belongs to the ten largest clones. The sample in question was peripheral blood, obtained 28 days after the second AZD1222 dose. Receptors originate from an adult who received the AZD1222 COVID-19 vaccine.

The rearrangement joins TRBV7-8 to TRBJ1-1; D is unresolved. Germline CDR1 is SGHVS and CDR2 is FQNEAQ. Trimming took off 0 bases at V and 7 bases at J, with 9 bases between the two ends. The CDR3 extends over 13 amino acids. This CDR3 is CASSLAGLLEAFF. For the CDR3, the DNA is TGTGCCAGCAGCTTAGCAGGACTCCTTGAAGCTTTCTTT.

The V call is TRBV6-5, the J call TRBJ2-7, with 8 nucleotides matching TRBD2. V lost 2 bases to trimming and J lost 2 bases; unmatched junction nucleotides: 5. Per germline, CDR1 MNHEY and CDR2 SVGAGI. The CDR3 is 15 amino acids. In DNA, the CDR3 is TGTGCCAGCAGTTACACGGGAGGGCCCACCTACGAGCAGTACTTC. It yields the protein CASSYTGGPTYEQYF.

V is TRBV6-4 and J is TRBJ2-2; D gene uncertain. The CDR3 consists of 13 residues. V was pared by 4 bases and J by 4 bases, with 7 bases between. Germline CDR1 reads MRHNA; CDR2 reads SNTAGT. The CDR3 DNA follows: TGTGCCAGCAGTGTGAACCCCACCGGGGAGCTGTTTTTT. Amino acids: CASSVNPTGELFF.

The chain has TRBV28 and TRBJ2-1; no definite D call. V was pared by 4 bases and J by 9 bases, with 10 bases between. This CDR3 is 12 amino acids long. Germline CDR1 and CDR2: MDHEN and SYDVKM. The CDR3 DNA reads TGTGCCAGCAGTTCCCCCGGCCGTGAGCAGTTCTTC. The encoded protein is CASSSPGREQFF.

V gene TRBV5-1 combines with J gene TRBJ1-5; D is unclear. CDR1 is SGHRS, CDR2 YFSETQ, per germline. The CDR3 has 16 amino acids. CDR3 loop: CARKPGNLESNQPQHF. The DNA of the CDR3 is TGCGCGCGAAAGCCTGGTAATTTAGAGAGCAATCAGCCCCAGCATTTT.

The chain has TRBV9 and TRBJ1-1; D remains ambiguous. V gave up 5 bases and J gave up 0 bases, with 17 bases separating them. Germline-derived CDR1 and CDR2 are SGDLS and YYNGEE. The length of the CDR3 is 16 residues. CDR3 loop: CASSGQDGIMNTEAFF. CDR3 sequence (DNA): TGTGCCAGCAGTGGCCAGGACGGCATCATGAACACTGAAGCTTTCTTT.

This clone was detected once. The V call is TRBV9, the J call TRBJ2-5; 8 nucleotides line up with TRBD1. CDR3 size: 14 residues. V dropped 3 bases and J dropped 2; count of bases not matched to a gene: 3. Per germline, CDR1 SGDLS and CDR2 YYNGEE. The CDR3 DNA follows: TGTGCCAGCAGCGCCTGGACAGGGCAAGAGACCCAGTACTTC. This encodes CASSAWTGQETQYF.

V is TRBV6-1 and J is TRBJ1-1; TRBD1 might be the D (6 bases). The CDR3 extends over 14 amino acids. The germline V and J ends were trimmed by 2 bases and 8 bases, with 15 bases remaining between them. Germline-derived CDR1 and CDR2 are MNHNS and SASEGT. CDR3 amino acids: CASSEKSGANEAFF. The CDR3 DNA reads TGTGCCAGCAGTGAAAAGTCAGGGGCCAACGAAGCTTTCTTT.

This clone turned up a few times. This chain joins TRBV2 and TRBJ1-1, with 7 bases that match TRBD1. The CDR3 is made up of 13 amino acids. Germline V gene sequence: CDR1 SNHLY, CDR2 FYNNEI. V lost 6 bases and J lost 3; bases outside the gene matches: 4. Here the CDR3 DNA reads TGTGCCAGCAGAAGGGGGCGAGACACTGAAGCTTTCTTT. It encodes CASRRGRDTEAFF.

The genes are TRBV3-1 (or the pseudogene TRBV3-2) and TRBJ2-5, with D unclear. Trimming pared 0 bases from V and 0 bases from J, leaving 11 bases between. CDR3 size: 16 residues. Germline V gene data show CDR1 as LGHDT and CDR2 as YNNKEL (reference sequence). CDR3 sequence (DNA): TGTGCCAGCAGCCAAGAGGACGCAAGAAACCAAGAGACCCAGTACTTC. It translates to CASSQEDARNQETQYF.

The J gene is TRBJ1-1, the V gene TRBV29-1, with D maybe TRBD1 (5 bases). The CDR3 length is 14 residues. The V and J ends lost 6 bases and 1 base respectively, with 15 bases between them. The V gene's germline CDR1 is SQVTM and CDR2 ANQGSEA. The CDR3: CSVPREGQNTEAFF. DNA for the CDR3: TGCAGCGTGCCCAGGGAAGGGCAGAACACTGAAGCTTTCTTT.

The rearrangement uses TRBV6-5 and TRBJ2-1, with D possibly TRBD1 on 6 matching bases. Germline CDR1 reads MNHEY; CDR2 reads SVGAGI. With 7 bases removed from V and 4 bases from J, the gap between germline ends came to 14 bases. This CDR3 contains 14 residues. The CDR3 DNA is TGTGCCAGCACTTCCCAACAGGGTTACAATGAGCAGTTCTTC. This gives the protein CASTSQQGYNEQFF.

Only one count was recorded for this clone. The chain is built from TRBV7-9 and TRBJ2-3; TRBD2 agrees at 8 bases. The V segment lost 10 bases and the J segment 2 bases; nucleotides outside the gene matches: 11. Germline V gene data show CDR1 as SEHNR and CDR2 as FQNEAQ (reference sequence). The CDR3 consists of 15 residues. The CDR3: CAISQRGPDTDTQYF. CDR3 nucleotides: TGTGCCATCTCCCAGCGGGGGCCTGACACAGATACGCAGTATTTT.